This T cell receptor beta chain is from a study of blood T cell repertoires in COVID-19. Whole-study context: Samples of COVID-19 (acute and convalescent) were obtained from the United States, Italy and Spain.

Participants spanned ages 18 to 89 years and resided in about 24 US areas. Repertoires were generated with immunoSEQ multiplex PCR, while TCRdb's copy carries only in-frame clones and drops some. In the table there are 200,000 to 250,000 clones, about four fifths of which are singletons. This clone was seen just once. There are 15 residues in the CDR3. Trimming removed 4 bases from V and 1 base from J; junction bases left unmatched: 2. Per germline, CDR1 LNHDA and CDR2 SQIVND (reference sequence). What was sequenced was PBMCs or T cells enriched from blood (not recorded which). The TCR sequence derives from a man between 60 and 75 years old who had recovered from COVID-19. The chain uses TRBV19 and TRBJ2-1, with 9 bases lining up with TRBD2. For the CDR3, the DNA is TGTGCCAGTAGTACTAGCGGGATATCCTACAATGAGCAGTTCTTC. It translates to CASSTSGISYNEQFF.